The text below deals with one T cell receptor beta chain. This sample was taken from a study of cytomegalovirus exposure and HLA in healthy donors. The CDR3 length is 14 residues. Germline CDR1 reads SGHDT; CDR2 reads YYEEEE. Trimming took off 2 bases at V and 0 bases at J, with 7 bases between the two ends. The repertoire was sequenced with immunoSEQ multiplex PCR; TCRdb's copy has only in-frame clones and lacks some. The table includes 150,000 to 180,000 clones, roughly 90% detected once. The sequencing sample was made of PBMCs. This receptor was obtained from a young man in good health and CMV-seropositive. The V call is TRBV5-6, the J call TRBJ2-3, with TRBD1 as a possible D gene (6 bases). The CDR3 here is CASSFRGSTDTQYF. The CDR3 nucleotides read TGTGCCAGCAGCTTTAGGGGGAGCACAGATACGCAGTATTTT.